This entry describes one T cell receptor beta chain. Its matching antigen is unknown. Time point specified: newly diagnosed, previously untreated cHL patient sample. Untreated, newly diagnosed classical Hodgkin lymphoma PBMCs were comparators. This entry belongs to a study of PD-1 blockade in classical Hodgkin lymphoma. The ends lost 3 bases at V and 2 bases at J; junction bases unmatched: 25. The CDR3 sequence is 24 residues long. CDR1 and CDR2 (germline): ENHRY, SYGVKD. Only in-frame clones appear in the TCRdb table, and some are missing; sequencing was by immunoSEQ multiplex PCR. The table records tens of thousands of clones, approximately 89% of them present only once. Findings and caveats of the study: Newly diagnosed patients were reported to exhibit reduced baseline TCR diversity relative to healthy donors.

Sequencing input: peripheral blood mononuclear cells (PBMCs). The TCR originated in a human donor with classical Hodgkin lymphoma. The chain combines TRBV10-3 with TRBJ2-3, with 14 bases that match TRBD2. The CDR3 DNA reads TGTGCCATCAGTGAAATACCGGGACTAGCGGGAGCTTCCCCCCGACCACGAGACACAGATACGCAGTATTTT. This encodes CAISEIPGLAGASPRPRDTDTQYF.